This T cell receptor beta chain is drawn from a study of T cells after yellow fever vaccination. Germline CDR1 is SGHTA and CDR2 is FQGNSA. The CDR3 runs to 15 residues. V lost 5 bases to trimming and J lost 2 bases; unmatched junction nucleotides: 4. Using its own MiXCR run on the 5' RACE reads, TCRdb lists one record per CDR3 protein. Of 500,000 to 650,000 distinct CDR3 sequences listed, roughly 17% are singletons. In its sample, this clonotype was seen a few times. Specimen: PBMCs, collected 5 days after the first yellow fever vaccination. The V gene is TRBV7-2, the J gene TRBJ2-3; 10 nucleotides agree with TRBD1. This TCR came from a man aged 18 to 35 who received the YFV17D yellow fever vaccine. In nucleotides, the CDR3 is TGTGCCAGCAGCCTGGACAGGGGGGACACAGATACGCAGTATTTT. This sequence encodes CASSLDRGDTDTQYF.